Listed below are T cell receptor beta chains from one sample, sequenced in a study of regulatory T cells in long-lasting Graves disease. TCRdb itself ran the multiplex PCR reads through MiXCR, one entry per CDR3 protein. The data show hundreds of thousands of distinct CDR3 sequences, approximately 15% seen once. The data were also submitted as part of a second study, on T cells in Graves' hyperthyroidism and ophthalmopathy.

The sample in question was peripheral blood mononuclear cells (PBMCs), obtained at new diagnosis, from a patient treated with antithyroid drugs. These receptors were obtained from a woman under 40 with Graves disease. Each CDR3 is given with its conserved first and last residue. The D gene is left open where the match is weak. Not every row has a clone size; where given, it reads once, few, many or a size class.

D gene: -
J gene: TRBJ1-5
clone size: -
V gene: TRBV11-2
CDR3 protein: CASSHQQGINQPQHF
CDR3 DNA: TGTGCCAGCAGCCATCAACAGGGAATCAATCAGCCCCAGCATTTT

D gene: -
J gene: TRBJ2-7
clone size: many
V gene: TRBV28
CDR3 protein: CASSLYPPRQSYEQYF
CDR3 DNA: TGTGCCAGCAGTTTATACCCCCCCCGACAGAGCTACGAGCAGTACTTC

D gene: -
J gene: TRBJ2-5
clone size: many
V gene: TRBV28
CDR3 protein: CASSLQGSGKETQYF
CDR3 DNA: TGTGCCAGCAGTTTACAGGGATCTGGCAAAGAGACCCAGTACTTC

D gene: -
J gene: TRBJ1-1
clone size: -
V gene: TRBV25-1
CDR3 protein: CASSESAANKAFF
CDR3 DNA: TGTGCCAGCAGTGAATCAGCAGCGAACAAAGCTTTCTTT

D gene: -
J gene: TRBJ1-4
clone size: -
V gene: TRBV7-9
CDR3 protein: CASSSRGQGEKLFF
CDR3 DNA: TGTGCCAGCAGCTCCCGGGGGCAAGGTGAAAAACTGTTTTTT

D gene: TRBD2
J gene: TRBJ2-3
clone size: -
V gene: TRBV30
CDR3 protein: CAWSGGLAGTDTQYF
CDR3 DNA: TGTGCCTGGAGCGGCGGACTAGCGGGAACAGATACGCAGTATTTT

D gene: TRBD2
J gene: TRBJ2-5
clone size: many
V gene: TRBV7-2
CDR3 protein: CASSPRTSSETQYF
CDR3 DNA: TGTGCCAGCAGCCCCCGGACTAGTTCCGAGACCCAGTACTTC

D gene: TRBD2
J gene: TRBJ2-7
clone size: few
V gene: TRBV27
CDR3 protein: CASSHLPGTSGAYEQYF
CDR3 DNA: TGTGCCAGCAGTCACCTCCCCGGGACTAGCGGGGCCTACGAGCAGTACTTC

D gene: TRBD2
J gene: TRBJ2-1
clone size: many
V gene: TRBV20-1
CDR3 protein: CSASGTEGLAIYNEQFF
CDR3 DNA: TGCAGTGCTTCCGGGACAGAGGGACTAGCGATATACAATGAGCAGTTCTTC

D gene: TRBD1
J gene: TRBJ2-1
clone size: few
V gene: TRBV11-2
CDR3 protein: CASSSEYRGSYNEQFF
CDR3 DNA: TGTGCCAGCAGCTCCGAATACAGGGGCTCCTACAATGAGCAGTTCTTC

D gene: -
J gene: TRBJ2-2
clone size: few
V gene: TRBV7-9
CDR3 protein: CASSTTPGDLTGELFF
CDR3 DNA: TGTGCCAGCAGCACCACCCCAGGGGACCTAACCGGGGAGCTGTTTTTT

D gene: TRBD1
J gene: TRBJ1-6
clone size: many
V gene: TRBV6-1
CDR3 protein: CASRPTGAESPLHF
CDR3 DNA: TGTGCCAGCAGGCCGACAGGGGCCGAGTCACCCCTCCACTTT

D gene: -
J gene: TRBJ2-7
clone size: -
V gene: TRBV11-2
CDR3 protein: CASSRDIQRREQYF
CDR3 DNA: TGTGCCAGCAGCCGGGACATTCAAAGGCGAGAGCAGTACTTC

D gene: -
J gene: TRBJ1-4
clone size: -
V gene: TRBV5-1
CDR3 protein: CASSFGYDEKLFF
CDR3 DNA: TGCGCCAGCAGCTTTGGGTACGATGAAAAACTGTTTTTT

D gene: TRBD1
J gene: TRBJ1-2
clone size: many
V gene: TRBV6-1
CDR3 protein: CASIGTGTGDNYGYTF
CDR3 DNA: TGTGCCAGCATCGGAACCGGGACAGGGGACAACTATGGCTACACCTTC

D gene: TRBD1
J gene: TRBJ2-1
clone size: many
V gene: TRBV30
CDR3 protein: CAWRGQGGHNEQFF
CDR3 DNA: TGTGCCTGGAGGGGACAGGGCGGCCACAATGAGCAGTTCTTC

D gene: TRBD2
J gene: TRBJ2-5
clone size: many
V gene: TRBV28
CDR3 protein: CASSLYSGRGGGQETQYF
CDR3 DNA: TGTGCCAGCAGTTTATATAGCGGGAGAGGGGGAGGGCAAGAGACCCAGTACTTC

D gene: -
J gene: TRBJ1-1
clone size: many
V gene: TRBV12-5
CDR3 protein: CASAREFDTEAFF
CDR3 DNA: TGTGCTAGTGCGAGGGAATTTGACACTGAAGCTTTCTTT

D gene: -
J gene: TRBJ2-5
clone size: many
V gene: TRBV2
CDR3 protein: CASSWGEETQYF
CDR3 DNA: TGTGCCAGCAGTTGGGGGGAAGAGACCCAGTACTTC

D gene: TRBD1
J gene: TRBJ2-4
clone size: -
V gene: TRBV11-2
CDR3 protein: CASSLVGTGLNIQYF
CDR3 DNA: TGTGCCAGCAGCTTAGTAGGGACAGGTTTAAACATTCAGTACTTC

D gene: -
J gene: TRBJ1-1
clone size: -
V gene: TRBV25-1
CDR3 protein: CASSQGRATEAFF
CDR3 DNA: TGTGCCAGCAGTCAAGGGAGGGCGACTGAAGCTTTCTTT

D gene: TRBD2
J gene: TRBJ2-1
clone size: few
V gene: TRBV6-2/TRBV6-3
CDR3 protein: CASSQAGENNEQFF
CDR3 DNA: TGTGCCAGCAGCCAAGCGGGAGAGAACAATGAGCAGTTCTTC

D gene: -
J gene: TRBJ1-5
clone size: many
V gene: TRBV7-8
CDR3 protein: CASGGGQPQHF
CDR3 DNA: TGTGCCAGCGGGGGAGGTCAGCCCCAGCATTTT

D gene: -
J gene: TRBJ1-1
clone size: many
V gene: TRBV28
CDR3 protein: CASSRNTEAFF
CDR3 DNA: TGTGCCAGCAGCAGGAACACTGAAGCTTTCTTT

D gene: -
J gene: TRBJ2-2
clone size: -
V gene: TRBV6-1
CDR3 protein: CATAGGIGELFF
CDR3 DNA: TGTGCCACCGCGGGTGGTATCGGGGAGCTGTTTTTT

D gene: TRBD2
J gene: TRBJ2-3
clone size: many
V gene: TRBV2
CDR3 protein: CASSGTSEASYTDTQYF
CDR3 DNA: TGTGCCAGCAGTGGGACTAGCGAGGCATCTTACACAGATACGCAGTATTTT

D gene: TRBD2
J gene: TRBJ2-5
clone size: few
V gene: TRBV20-1
CDR3 protein: CSAGLAGETQYF
CDR3 DNA: TGCAGTGCTGGACTAGCGGGGGAGACCCAGTACTTC

D gene: -
J gene: TRBJ1-2
clone size: -
V gene: TRBV11-2
CDR3 protein: CASSLLNGDYGYTF
CDR3 DNA: TGTGCCAGCAGCTTATTGAATGGTGACTATGGCTACACCTTC

D gene: -
J gene: TRBJ1-5
clone size: many
V gene: TRBV28
CDR3 protein: CASRLWDREDQPQHF
CDR3 DNA: TGTGCCAGCAGGTTATGGGACCGGGAAGATCAGCCCCAGCATTTT

D gene: TRBD2
J gene: TRBJ2-3
clone size: -
V gene: TRBV5-1
CDR3 protein: CASTQQGTRSRTDTQYF
CDR3 DNA: TGCGCCAGCACCCAACAAGGGACTAGGTCTAGAACAGATACGCAGTATTTT

D gene: -
J gene: TRBJ2-7
clone size: many
V gene: TRBV5-5
CDR3 protein: CASSPASSGSYEQYF
CDR3 DNA: TGTGCCAGCAGCCCGGCCAGTTCTGGGTCCTACGAGCAGTACTTC

D gene: -
J gene: TRBJ1-1
clone size: many
V gene: TRBV29-1
CDR3 protein: CSVGSTSNTEAFF
CDR3 DNA: TGCAGCGTTGGGTCAACATCGAACACTGAAGCTTTCTTT

D gene: TRBD1
J gene: TRBJ1-2
clone size: many
V gene: TRBV27
CDR3 protein: CASTPRGRSNYGYTF
CDR3 DNA: TGTGCCAGCACCCCCAGGGGGAGGAGCAACTATGGCTACACCTTC

D gene: -
J gene: TRBJ2-3
clone size: -
V gene: TRBV7-2
CDR3 protein: CASSLAGFLDTQYF
CDR3 DNA: TGTGCCAGCAGCTTAGCGGGATTTCTAGATACGCAGTATTTT

D gene: -
J gene: TRBJ2-2
clone size: -
V gene: TRBV7-9
CDR3 protein: CASSLAPRENTGELFF
CDR3 DNA: TGTGCCAGCAGCTTAGCCCCGAGGGAGAACACCGGGGAGCTGTTTTTT

D gene: TRBD1
J gene: TRBJ1-5
clone size: few
V gene: TRBV2
CDR3 protein: CASIPGQGINQPQHF
CDR3 DNA: TGTGCCAGCATCCCTGGACAGGGCATCAATCAACCCCAGCATTTT

D gene: -
J gene: TRBJ1-2
clone size: many
V gene: TRBV20-1
CDR3 protein: CSALRGLGGSGYTF
CDR3 DNA: TGCAGTGCCCTTAGGGGACTGGGGGGTAGCGGCTACACCTTC

D gene: TRBD2
J gene: TRBJ2-7
clone size: -
V gene: TRBV5-1
CDR3 protein: CASSLIAGVREQYF
CDR3 DNA: TGCGCCAGCAGCTTGATAGCGGGAGTGCGGGAGCAGTACTTC

D gene: -
J gene: TRBJ1-6
clone size: -
V gene: TRBV9
CDR3 protein: CASSVTDASPLHF
CDR3 DNA: TGTGCCAGCAGCGTAACTGATGCTTCACCCCTCCACTTT

D gene: TRBD1
J gene: TRBJ2-1
clone size: -
V gene: TRBV28
CDR3 protein: CASSPRRDSLLYDEQFF
CDR3 DNA: TGTGCCAGCAGTCCACGCCGGGACAGCCTACTATACGATGAGCAGTTCTTC

D gene: -
J gene: TRBJ2-3
clone size: -
V gene: TRBV6-2/TRBV6-3
CDR3 protein: CASSYSYSTDTQYF
CDR3 DNA: TGTGCCAGCAGTTACTCATACAGCACAGATACGCAGTATTTT

D gene: -
J gene: TRBJ1-2
clone size: many
V gene: TRBV12-3/TRBV12-4
CDR3 protein: CASSRTGREGYGGYTF
CDR3 DNA: TGTGCCAGCAGTAGGACGGGGCGGGAGGGTTATGGGGGCTACACCTTC

D gene: TRBD2
J gene: TRBJ2-1
clone size: few
V gene: TRBV5-1
CDR3 protein: CASSPTSGSVYNEQFF
CDR3 DNA: TGCGCCAGCAGCCCGACTAGCGGGAGTGTGTACAATGAGCAGTTCTTC

D gene: TRBD1
J gene: TRBJ1-1
clone size: many
V gene: TRBV28
CDR3 protein: CASRGQAQENTEAFF
CDR3 DNA: TGTGCCAGCAGGGGACAGGCTCAGGAGAACACTGAAGCTTTCTTT

D gene: TRBD2
J gene: TRBJ2-3
clone size: few
V gene: TRBV18
CDR3 protein: CASSPPYSGRAADTQYF
CDR3 DNA: TGTGCCAGCTCACCACCTTATAGCGGGAGGGCGGCAGATACGCAGTATTTT